The 22 T cell receptor beta chains given below trace back to one sample, sequenced in a study of shared clonotypes between healthy human individuals (dated by TCRdb to 2019 to 2021). Library prep was done by the immunoSEQ multiplex PCR assay. TCRdb obtained this table from immuneACCESS and retained in-frame rearrangements with V and J assigned. These tables miss some clones; where compared with another copy, unresolved V genes account for less than half of the shortfall, and the remainder is unexplained. The sample table holds about 2.4 million clones, of which roughly 93% were seen once. Together, the top ten hold about 0.38% of the sample. The sequencing input was naive CD4+ T cells from PBMCs. The cell subset or site tag for this specimen amounts to: CD45RA+ positively selected. Receptor source: a man younger than 35 in good health. Some clones in this sample may be carry-over from other donors' samples.

The J gene is TRBJ1-2, the V gene TRBV15; D call uncertain. The CDR3 contains 16 residues. V was clipped by 2 bases and J by 8 bases, with 21 bases between them. The V gene's germline CDR1 is LNHNV and CDR2 YYDKDF (reference sequence). CDR3 bases: TGTGCCACCAGCAGAAATCAAGGACTAGTCGGGTCGGGCTACACCTTC. It encodes CATSRNQGLVGSGYTF.

V usage is TRBV2 and J usage is TRBJ2-7; 12 bases are shared with TRBD1. CDR3 size: 16 residues. V trimming: 7 bases; J trimming: 6 bases; junction bases outside the gene matches: 13. Germline loops: CDR1 SNHLY, CDR2 FYNNEI. The CDR3 protein is CASTREGTGGASEQYF. The CDR3 region has the DNA TGTGCCAGCACCAGAGAAGGGACAGGGGGCGCATCCGAGCAGTACTTC.

V and J are TRBV5-1 and TRBJ1-1, with TRBD1 as a possible D gene (6 bases). Germline CDR1 reads SGHRS; CDR2 reads YFSETQ. The CDR3 loop spans 15 amino acids. V lost 0 bases to trimming and J lost 8 bases, with 17 bases between them. Here the CDR3 reads CASSLGPVSRGEAFF. The CDR3 bases are TGCGCCAGCAGCTTGGGCCCAGTTTCAAGGGGGGAAGCTTTCTTT.

Concerning this clone: The sample holds other DNA sequences that translate to the same CDR3. For the CDR3, the DNA is TGTGCCAGCAGTTCCGGGAACAATCAGCCCCAGCATTTT. It encodes CASSSGNNQPQHF. The chain uses TRBV28 and TRBJ1-5; no firm D call. The ends were cut back, 4 bases at V and 3 bases at J, with 7 bases in the middle. The CDR3 contains 13 residues. Germline V gene lookup returns CDR1 MDHEN and CDR2 SYDVKM.

V and J are TRBV19 and TRBJ2-1; TRBD2 agrees at 7 bases. Germline lookup yields CDR1 LNHDA and CDR2 SQIVND (reference sequence). This CDR3 spans 18 amino acids. The V segment lost 4 bases and the J segment 10 bases; nucleotides outside the gene matches: 22. CDR3 sequence (DNA): TGTGCCAGTAGTACTTTTGGCCGAGCGGGGCGAAAACAAAGGGAGCAGTTCTTC. This sequence encodes CASSTFGRAGRKQREQFF.

The gene calls are TRBV7-3 and TRBJ2-1; 16 positions agree with TRBD2. The trim removed 4 bases at V and 4 bases at J, leaving 10 bases unmatched. Germline V gives CDR1 SGHTA, CDR2 FQGTGA. The CDR3 covers 19 residues. For the CDR3, the DNA is TGTGCCAGCAGCTCCCAGGGACTAGCGGGAGGGCGGGATTACAATGAGCAGTTCTTC. Translation: CASSSQGLAGGRDYNEQFF.

The V gene is TRBV7-8, the J gene TRBJ1-1, with 9 bases fitting TRBD1. Germline V gives CDR1 SGHVS, CDR2 FQNEAQ. The CDR3 is 16 amino acids. The ends lost 1 base at V and 6 bases at J; junction bases unmatched: 9. The CDR3 spells CASSLGYRGRIAEAFF. As DNA, the CDR3 is TGTGCCAGCAGCTTAGGTTACAGGGGGCGCATAGCTGAAGCTTTCTTT. The variable domain in full, completed from reference TRBV7-8 and TRBJ1-1, reads GAGVSQSPRYKVAKRGQDVALRCDPISGHVSLFWYQQALGQGPEFLTYFQNEAQLDKSGLPSDRFFAERPEGSVSTLKIQRTQQEDSAVYLCASSLGYRGRIAEAFFGQGTRLTVV.

The V call is TRBV28, the J call TRBJ1-2; no clear D gene. CDR1 is MDHEN and CDR2 is SYDVKM in the germline V gene. Trimming took 4 bases from V and 3 from J, leaving 12 bases between them. The CDR3 runs 14 residues. For the CDR3, the DNA is TGTGCCAGCAGTTCCCCGGCAGTTCACTATGGCTACACCTTC. This codes for CASSSPAVHYGYTF.

This chain connects TRBV4-3 to TRBJ2-7, with 8 bases that match TRBD2. This CDR3 is built from 14 residues. Unmatched junction bases numbered 4, after V lost 0 bases and J lost 6 bases. CDR1 and CDR2 (germline): LGHNA, YSLEER. CDR3 sequence reads: CASSQEWTSREQYF. CDR3 nucleotide sequence: TGCGCCAGCAGCCAAGAATGGACTAGCCGCGAGCAGTACTTC.

Concerning this clone itself: Other nucleotide sequences in the sample specify the same CDR3. The chain carries TRBV7-2 and TRBJ2-2; D remains ambiguous. This CDR3 is 13 amino acids long. Per germline, CDR1 SGHTA and CDR2 FQGNSA. V lost 9 bases, J lost 6 bases, and 14 bases lay in between. The chain's CDR3 is CASSPGFPGELFF. In nucleotides, the CDR3 is TGTGCCAGTAGCCCCGGGTTTCCCGGGGAGCTGTTTTTT. The full variable domain, with the rest looked up from reference TRBV7-2 and TRBJ2-2, is GAGVSQSPSNKVTEKGKDVELRCDPISGHTALYWYRQSLGQGLEFLIYFQGNSAPDKSGLPSDRFSAERTGGSVSTLTIQRTQQEDSAVYLCASSPGFPGELFFGEGSRLTVL.

CDR3: CASSSDVPYSGNTIYF. The CDR3 region has the DNA TGTGCCAGCAGCTCGGACGTTCCGTACTCTGGAAACACCATATATTTT. This chain uses TRBV7-8 with TRBJ1-3; no definite D call. CDR1 SGHVS and CDR2 FQNEAQ come from the germline V gene. The CDR3 has 16 residues. The V end was cut by 4 bases, the J end by 0 bases, with 13 bases between. The full variable domain, its missing parts supplied by reference TRBV7-8 and TRBJ1-3, is GAGVSQSPRYKVAKRGQDVALRCDPISGHVSLFWYQQALGQGPEFLTYFQNEAQLDKSGLPSDRFFAERPEGSVSTLKIQRTQQEDSAVYLCASSSDVPYSGNTIYFGEGSWLTVV.

The chain links TRBV18 to TRBJ2-5; possibly TRBD1 or TRBD2 for D (6 bases each). The CDR3 totals 15 residues. The germline gives CDR1 KGHSH, CDR2 LQKENI. Trimming cost V 3 bases and J 3 bases, with 14 bases left between them. The CDR3 here is CASSPSYGGEETQYF. The CDR3 nucleotides read TGTGCCAGCTCACCCAGTTACGGGGGCGAAGAGACCCAGTACTTC.

In its sample, this clone was seen a few times. This chain connects TRBV6-1 to TRBJ1-5; perhaps TRBD1 as D (5 bases). V dropped 4 bases and J dropped 2 bases, with 9 bases sitting between them. The CDR3 sequence is 14 residues long. Germline assignment: CDR1 MNHNS and CDR2 SASEGT. This CDR3 is CASSAGQGNQPQHF. CDR3 coding DNA: TGTGCCAGCAGTGCGGGGCAGGGCAATCAGCCCCAGCATTTT.

Only a few counts were recorded for this clone. The genes are TRBV2 and TRBJ1-2; D ambiguous. CDR3 length: 11 amino acids. V was trimmed by 5 bases and J by 5 bases, leaving 6 bases between them. The germline CDR1 and CDR2 sequences are SNHLY and FYNNEI. The DNA for the CDR3 is TGTGCCAGCAGTTCGGGTTATGGCTACACCTTC. The encoded protein is CASSSGYGYTF.

CDR3 nucleotides: TGTGCCAGTAGTATACCCCCACAGCCTATTGGGCAGCCCCAGCATTTT. Protein product: CASSIPPQPIGQPQHF. The rearrangement uses TRBV19 and TRBJ1-5, with D unclear. The CDR3 is 16 residues long. Trimming pared 2 bases from V and 7 bases from J, leaving 18 bases between. CDR1 is LNHDA, CDR2 SQIVND, per germline (reference sequence). Full variable domain (missing parts from reference TRBV19 and TRBJ1-5): DGGITQSPKYLFRKEGQNVTLSCEQNLNHDAMYWYRQDPGQGLRLIYYSQIVNDFQKGDIAEGYSVSREKKESFPLTVTSAQKNPTAFYLCASSIPPQPIGQPQHFGDGTRLSIL.

The rearrangement links TRBV19 to TRBJ1-2, with 9 bases matching TRBD1. The V segment lost 3 bases and the J segment 5 bases; nucleotides outside the gene matches: 7. The germline gives CDR1 LNHDA, CDR2 SQIVND (reference sequence). This CDR3 is 15 amino acids long. CDR3 residues: CASSIQPTGGYGYTF. The CDR3 nucleotides are TGTGCCAGTAGTATTCAACCGACAGGGGGGTATGGCTACACCTTC.

The rearrangement uses TRBV28 and TRBJ2-1; D gene unclear. There are 12 residues in the CDR3. V was shortened by 4 bases and J by 12 bases, with 13 bases between the two germline ends. The V gene's germline CDR1 is MDHEN and CDR2 SYDVKM. DNA for the CDR3: TGTGCCAGCAGTTCCGACGGATTAGGGCAGTTCTTC. Protein product: CASSSDGLGQFF.

This sequence joins TRBV4-3 and TRBJ2-1; possibly TRBD1 for D (6 bases). Between the trimmed V and J ends, which lost 0 bases and 5 bases, there was a span of 17 bases. The CDR3 loop spans 17 amino acids. Germline-derived CDR1 and CDR2 are LGHNA and YSLEER. The CDR3 nucleotides read TGCGCCAGCAGCCAAGAACGGCGGCAGGGGTTAAACAATGAGCAGTTCTTC. This gives the protein CASSQERRQGLNNEQFF.

CDR3: CASSRGGSGLLSSTEAFF. The CDR3 DNA reads TGCGCCAGCAGCCGAGGAGGGTCAGGGCTGTTGTCGAGCACTGAAGCTTTCTTT. This chain connects TRBV5-1 to TRBJ1-1; D may be TRBD1 (5 bases). CDR1 is SGHRS, CDR2 YFSETQ, per germline. Trimming took 4 bases from V and 4 from J, leaving 26 bases between them. The CDR3 contains 18 residues.

This clone has only one observation. The chain recombines TRBV28 with TRBJ1-2, with 9 bases aligning to TRBD1. CDR1 MDHEN and CDR2 SYDVKM come from the germline V gene. After removal of 5 bases from V and 7 bases from J, the junction contained 8 bases not matched to a gene. The CDR3 length is 14 residues. This CDR3 is CASSLPGQGGGYTF. As DNA, the CDR3 is TGTGCCAGCAGTCTCCCGGGACAGGGAGGTGGCTACACCTTC.

The rearrangement joins TRBV28 to TRBJ1-6, with D unresolved. The germline V gene has CDR1 MDHEN and CDR2 SYDVKM. Trimming pared 7 bases from V and 3 bases from J, leaving 13 bases between. The CDR3 length is 15 residues. The CDR3 nucleotides read TGTGCCAGCACCCAAAGTGGGATCTATAATTCACCCCTCCACTTT. Its translation: CASTQSGIYNSPLHF.

This sequence joins TRBV7-3 and TRBJ2-2, with D unclear. V was pared by 2 bases and J by 4 bases, with 11 bases between. The V gene's germline CDR1 is SGHTA and CDR2 FQGTGA. This CDR3 has 15 residues. The CDR3 bases are TGTGCCAGCAGCTTAGTCAACTCCGTCACCGGGGAGCTGTTTTTT. As protein: CASSLVNSVTGELFF.